This T cell receptor beta chain was identified in a study of regulatory T cells in long-lasting Graves disease. Study outcomes and limitations: Persistent cases of Graves' showed reduced TCR diversity relative to newly diagnosed patients.

The time point here: newly diagnosed GD, antithyroid drugs for less than 3 months. From PBMCs, RNA was extracted and then used to make the TCR library. As to this clonotype: Its antigen is unidentified. One end of the junction does not line up with germline, which may come from a read error.

This CDR3 region has 15 residues. Looked up from germline, CDR1 is SGHRS and CDR2 is YFSETQ. With iRepertoire HTBI primers and Arm-PCR of CDR3 regions, TCR beta libraries were built. TCRdb re-derived calls from the multiplex PCR reads in MiXCR, one entry per CDR3 protein. The repertoire has 580,000 or so distinct CDR3 sequences, approximately 16% of them found once; the top ten carry around 12%. The same sample was also studied in work on T cells in Graves' hyperthyroidism and ophthalmopathy.

The chain has TRBV5-1 and TRBJ2-7; a weak D match, TRBD2 (6 bases). The sequence derives from a man aged 18 to 35 with Graves disease. This sample comprised peripheral blood mononuclear cells (PBMCs), obtained at new diagnosis, from a patient treated with antithyroid drugs. This CDR3 is CASSPGTDYSYEQYF. As DNA, the CDR3 is TGTGCCAGCAGCCCAGGGACGGACTACTCCTACGAGCAGTACTTC.